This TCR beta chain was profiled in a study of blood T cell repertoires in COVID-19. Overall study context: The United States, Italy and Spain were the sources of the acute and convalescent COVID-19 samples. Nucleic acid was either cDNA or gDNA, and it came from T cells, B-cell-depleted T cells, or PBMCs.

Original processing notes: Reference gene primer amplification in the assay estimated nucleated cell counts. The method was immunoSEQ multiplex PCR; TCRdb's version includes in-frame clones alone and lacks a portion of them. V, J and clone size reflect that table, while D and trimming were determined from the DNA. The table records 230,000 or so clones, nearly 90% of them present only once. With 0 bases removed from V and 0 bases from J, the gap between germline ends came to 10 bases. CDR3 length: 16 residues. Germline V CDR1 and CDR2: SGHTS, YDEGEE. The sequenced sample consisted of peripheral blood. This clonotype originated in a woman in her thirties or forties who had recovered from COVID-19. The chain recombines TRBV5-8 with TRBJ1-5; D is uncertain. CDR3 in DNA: TGTGCCAGCAGCTTGGGAAGGCGGAATAGCAATCAGCCCCAGCATTTT. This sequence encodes CASSLGRRNSNQPQHF. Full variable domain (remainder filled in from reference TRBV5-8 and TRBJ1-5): EAGVTQSPTHLIKTRGQQATLRCSPISGHTSVYWYQQALGLGLQFLLWYDEGEERNRGNFPPRFSGRQFPNYSSELNVNALELEDSALYLCASSLGRRNSNQPQHFGDGTRLSIL.